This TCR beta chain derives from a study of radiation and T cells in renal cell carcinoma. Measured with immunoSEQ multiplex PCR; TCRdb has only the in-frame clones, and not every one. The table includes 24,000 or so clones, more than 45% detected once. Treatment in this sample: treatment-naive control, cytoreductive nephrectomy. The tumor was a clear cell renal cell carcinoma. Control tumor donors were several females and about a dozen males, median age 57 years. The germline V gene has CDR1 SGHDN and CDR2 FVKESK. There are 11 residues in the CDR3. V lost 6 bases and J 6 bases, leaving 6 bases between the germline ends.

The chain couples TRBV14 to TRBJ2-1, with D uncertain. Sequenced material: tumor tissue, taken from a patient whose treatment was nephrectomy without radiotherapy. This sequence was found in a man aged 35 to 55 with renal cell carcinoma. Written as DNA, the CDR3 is TGTGCCAGCAGGGGCTTCAATGAGCAGTTCTTC. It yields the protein CASRGFNEQFF.